The 29 T cell receptor beta chains below all came from one sample that was sequenced in a study of cytomegalovirus exposure and HLA in healthy donors (TCRdb year 2017). The library was obtained by the immunoSEQ multiplex PCR assay. A mixture of 60 forward primers for TCR Vbeta segments and 13 reverse primers for TCR Jbeta segments was used in the multiplex PCR. TCRdb holds this immuneACCESS table with in-frame rearrangements only. Some clones are missing; in checked studies, unresolved V genes explain under half, and the rest has no known cause. This sample gives just over 150,000 clones in total; approximately 80% of them show up just once. The ten biggest clones cover 6.3% of the sample. The sequenced sample consisted of PBMCs. The receptors stem from a male donor in good health and CMV-seropositive.

On this clone: Other DNA sequences from this sample encode an identical CDR3 as well. The genes are TRBV9 and TRBJ2-3; D perhaps matches TRBD2 (5 bases). V lost 0 bases, J lost 5 bases, and 10 bases lay in between. The CDR3 length is 14 residues. Germline CDR1 reads SGDLS; CDR2 reads YYNGEE. CDR3 residues: CASSVESGRDTQYF. CDR3 in DNA: TGTGCCAGCAGCGTAGAGTCTGGGAGAGATACGCAGTATTTT.

This chain links TRBV14 with TRBJ1-6, with a tentative D call TRBD1 (5 bases). Germline CDR1 SGHDN, CDR2 FVKESK. Trimming left V 2 bases short and J 8 bases short, with 16 bases between. This CDR3 has 16 amino acids. CDR3 amino acids: CASSQTSAPGYSPLHF. The CDR3 DNA follows: TGTGCCAGCAGCCAAACCTCAGCCCCAGGGTATTCACCCCTCCACTTT.

The chain employs TRBV2 and TRBJ2-3; the match to TRBD2 covers 9 bases. This CDR3 has 14 amino acids. The V segment lost 4 bases and the J segment 8 bases; nucleotides outside the gene matches: 7. Per the germline V gene, CDR1 is SNHLY and CDR2 is FYNNEI. Here the CDR3 DNA reads TGTGCCAGCAGTGGGGGGACTAGCAAGGTTACGCAGTATTTT. This translates into CASSGGTSKVTQYF. Filled out from reference TRBV2 and TRBJ2-3, the complete variable domain reads EPEVTQTPSHQVTQMGQEVILRCVPISNHLYFYWYRQILGQKVEFLVSFYNNEISEKSEIFDDQFSVERPDGSNFTLKIRSTKLEDSAMYFCASSGGTSKVTQYFGPGTRLTVL.

CDR3 coding DNA: TGTGCCAGCTCACCAGTAGCAGGGGAGAACTATGGCTACACCTTC. Translation: CASSPVAGENYGYTF. The rearrangement links TRBV18 to TRBJ1-2; perhaps TRBD1 as D (6 bases). This CDR3 is 15 amino acids long. Per the germline V gene, CDR1 is KGHSH and CDR2 is LQKENI. With 2 bases removed from V and 2 bases from J, the gap between germline ends came to 12 bases.

This rearrangement joins TRBV5-8 to TRBJ1-5; 8 nucleotides match TRBD1. CDR3 length equals 16 residues. Germline CDR1 and CDR2: SGHTS and YDEGEE. The V gene end was trimmed by 4 bases and the J gene end by 2 bases; junction bases not matched to a gene: 8. This CDR3 is CASSPRGRMGNQPQHF. DNA for the CDR3: TGTGCCAGCAGCCCCAGGGGGCGAATGGGCAATCAGCCCCAGCATTTT.

DNA for the CDR3: TGTGCCTGGAGCTTAGGGCTAGCGGGAGTTAGGTACTCGGATACGCAGTATTTT. It specifies CAWSLGLAGVRYSDTQYF. The chain carries TRBV30 and TRBJ2-3; 10 bases are a match to TRBD2. The CDR3 runs 18 residues. Germline V gives CDR1 GTSNPN, CDR2 SVGIG (reference sequence). V gave up 3 bases and J gave up 6 bases; unmatched junction bases: 18. The full variable domain, rest sourced from reference TRBV30 and TRBJ2-3, is SQTIHQWPATLVQPVGSPLSLECTVEGTSNPNLYWYRQAAGRGLQLLFYSVGIGQISSEVPQNLSASRPQDRQFILSSKKLLLSDSGFYLCAWSLGLAGVRYSDTQYFGPGTRLTVL.

This clone has just one count. V usage is TRBV5-6 and J usage is TRBJ2-7; 13 bases map to TRBD2. Per the germline V gene, CDR1 is SGHDT and CDR2 is YYEEEE. The trim removed 4 bases at V and 2 bases at J, leaving 6 bases unmatched. This CDR3 contains 16 residues. The CDR3 region has the DNA TGTGCCAGCAGCGGCATAACTAGCGGGAGGGCCTACGAGCAGTACTTC. Translation gives CASSGITSGRAYEQYF.

The chain combines TRBV27 with TRBJ1-2; D not resolved. Germline CDR1 MNHEY, CDR2 SMNVEV (reference sequence). Trimming left V 4 bases short and J 5 bases short, with 17 bases between. This CDR3 spans 15 amino acids. For the CDR3, the DNA is TGTGCCAGCAGTTCTGGGCCACCCTACCCTTATGGCTACACCTTC. It translates to CASSSGPPYPYGYTF.

The CDR3 sequence is CASSMAGRGFF. The DNA for the CDR3 is TGTGCCAGTAGTATGGCGGGCAGGGGGTTCTTC. The chain couples TRBV19 to TRBJ2-1, with TRBD1 as a possible D gene (6 bases). Germline V gene lookup returns CDR1 LNHDA and CDR2 SQIVND (reference sequence). The length of the CDR3 is 11 residues. The V gene lost 3 bases and the J gene lost 15 bases, with 12 bases spanning the gap.

The chain employs TRBV7-2 and TRBJ1-2; 7 nucleotides align to TRBD1. Trimming cost V 5 bases and J 4 bases; bases outside gene matches: 13. Looked up from germline, CDR1 is SGHTA and CDR2 is FQGNSA. The CDR3 consists of 16 residues. CDR3 bases: TGTGCCAGCAGCCCGAGAGCCGAAGGGACAGCCTATGGCTACACCTTC. Translation: CASSPRAEGTAYGYTF. Full variable domain (missing parts from reference TRBV7-2 and TRBJ1-2): GAGVSQSPSNKVTEKGKDVELRCDPISGHTALYWYRQSLGQGLEFLIYFQGNSAPDKSGLPSDRFSAERTGGSVSTLTIQRTQQEDSAVYLCASSPRAEGTAYGYTFGSGTRLTVV.

This chain joins TRBV6-5 and TRBJ2-7, with 7 bases lining up with TRBD1. V was pared by 0 bases and J by 2 bases, with 1 base of the junction left unmatched. The CDR3 is made up of 14 amino acids. Germline loops: CDR1 MNHEY, CDR2 SVGAGI. CDR3 loop: CASSYSGQTYEQYF. The CDR3 DNA reads as TGTGCCAGCAGTTACTCGGGACAGACCTACGAGCAGTACTTC.

The chain is built from TRBV2 and TRBJ2-5, with D maybe TRBD2 (5 bases). CDR3 length equals 11 residues. Germline-derived CDR1 and CDR2 are SNHLY and FYNNEI. Trimming stripped 8 bases from V and 3 bases from J, with 7 bases between. CDR3 amino acids: CASGLKETQYF. In DNA, the CDR3 is TGTGCCAGCGGACTGAAAGAGACCCAGTACTTC.

This clone was found a few times. The rearrangement links TRBV19 to TRBJ1-3; the D gene is possibly TRBD1 (5 bases). Per germline, CDR1 LNHDA and CDR2 SQIVND (reference sequence). The V and J ends lost 1 base and 0 bases respectively, with 19 bases between them. CDR3 size: 19 residues. DNA for the CDR3: TGTGCCAGTAGTATAGGAGCGACAGAGCCCCTTAGCTCTGGAAACACCATATATTTT. Its protein is CASSIGATEPLSSGNTIYF.

The sample holds one count of this clone. The V gene is TRBV27, the J gene TRBJ2-5, with D possibly matching TRBD2 (5 bases). The end of the DNA fits TRBJ2-7 better, so the J call may be wrong. Germline CDR1 is MNHEY and CDR2 is SMNVEV (reference sequence). This CDR3 has 13 amino acids. The CDR3 here is CASSPGISHEQYF. As DNA, the CDR3 is TGTGCCAGCAGCCCCGGGATTTCCCACGAGCAGTACTTC.

The rearrangement joins TRBV6-6 to TRBJ2-1, with TRBD1 matching over 9 bases. The CDR3 loop spans 16 amino acids. Germline assignment: CDR1 MNHNY and CDR2 SVGAGI (reference sequence). With 6 bases clipped from V and 4 bases from J, the junction kept 10 bases outside the gene matches. CDR3 residues: CASRQTGTGPYNEQFF. Here the CDR3 DNA reads TGTGCCAGCAGACAGACCGGGACAGGGCCTTACAATGAGCAGTTCTTC.

The chain recombines TRBV5-1 with TRBJ2-1, with 12 positions matching TRBD2. Per germline, CDR1 SGHRS and CDR2 YFSETQ. This CDR3 is built from 15 residues. J gave up 6 bases and V 4 bases, and 5 bases lay outside the gene matches. CDR3 sequence reads: CASSDPSGRGNEQFF. The CDR3 DNA follows: TGCGCCAGCAGCGACCCTAGCGGGAGGGGCAATGAGCAGTTCTTC.

V usage is TRBV7-8 and J usage is TRBJ1-1, with 8 bases that match TRBD1. This CDR3 spans 15 amino acids. The V gene end was trimmed by 4 bases and the J gene end by 1 base; junction bases not matched to a gene: 5. In germline, CDR1 is SGHVS, CDR2 FQNEAQ. The CDR3 nucleotides are TGTGCCAGCAGCTCAAGAGGGACAGGGAACACTGAAGCTTTCTTT. This encodes CASSSRGTGNTEAFF.

This clone was seen once. V gene TRBV2 combines with J gene TRBJ2-3; a possible D gene is TRBD2 (5 bases). This CDR3 region has 14 residues. Trimming left V 6 bases short and J 1 base short, with 11 bases between. Germline V CDR1 and CDR2: SNHLY, FYNNEI. The CDR3 sequence: CASSMIGGTDTQYF. The CDR3 nucleotides read TGTGCCAGCAGCATGATCGGGGGCACAGATACGCAGTATTTT.

The V call is TRBV6-5, the J call TRBJ1-1, with D possibly being TRBD1 (5 bases). Per germline, CDR1 MNHEY and CDR2 SVGAGI. This CDR3 spans 15 amino acids. V was cut by 0 bases and J by 3 bases, with 11 bases left in between. The CDR3 sequence: CASSYSPGGDTEAFF. In DNA form, the CDR3 reads TGTGCCAGCAGTTACTCGCCCGGGGGAGACACTGAAGCTTTCTTT.

This clone was seen once. The genes are TRBV7-2 and TRBJ1-5; D perhaps matches TRBD1 (6 bases). The CDR3 contains 18 residues. V dropped 1 base and J dropped 2 bases, with 18 bases sitting between them. The germline V gene encodes CDR1 SGHTA and CDR2 FQGNSA. In DNA, the CDR3 is TGTGCCAGCAGCTTAGAAGCCCTACAGGGTTTAGGCAATCAGCCCCAGCATTTT. It specifies CASSLEALQGLGNQPQHF.

The rearrangement joins TRBV30 to TRBJ1-2, with D perhaps TRBD1 (5 bases). Trimming stripped 5 bases from V and 4 bases from J, with 23 bases between. Germline CDR1 GTSNPN, CDR2 SVGIG (reference sequence). This CDR3 has 16 residues. DNA of the CDR3: TGTGCCTGGGAGGGGCTCCACGGAGGGCGTCTCTATGGCTACACCTTC. Its protein is CAWEGLHGGRLYGYTF.

The chain is built from TRBV7-9 and TRBJ2-1; no clear D gene. V was shortened by 6 bases and J by 5 bases, with 5 bases between the two germline ends. CDR1 is SEHNR, CDR2 FQNEAQ, per germline (reference sequence). The CDR3 has 11 amino acids. The CDR3 region is CASRSNNEQFF. Here the CDR3 DNA reads TGTGCCAGCAGATCCAACAATGAGCAGTTCTTC.

This clone showed up just a few times. The chain employs TRBV27 and TRBJ2-5, with TRBD2 matching over 9 bases. Germline V gene sequence: CDR1 MNHEY, CDR2 SMNVEV (reference sequence). Trimming removed 3 bases from V and 1 base from J; junction bases left unmatched: 6. The CDR3 consists of 16 residues. Written as DNA, the CDR3 is TGTGCCAGCAGTTTTAGGGCTAGCGGGACCCAAGAGACCCAGTACTTC. Translated, it gives CASSFRASGTQETQYF.

On this clone: The sample carries other DNA sequences with the same CDR3. The V call is TRBV7-9, the J call TRBJ1-5; 9 bases are a match to TRBD1. V shed 4 bases and J 7 bases; nucleotides not matched to a gene: 5. The length of the CDR3 is 14 residues. Looked up from germline, CDR1 is SEHNR and CDR2 is FQNEAQ (reference sequence). In nucleotides, the CDR3 is TGTGCCAGCAGCTCACAGGGGGCAGGGCAGCCCCAGCATTTT. It yields the protein CASSSQGAGQPQHF.

The gene calls are TRBV27 and TRBJ2-7, with 9 bases matching TRBD1. The germline gives CDR1 MNHEY, CDR2 SMNVEV (reference sequence). CDR3 length: 16 residues. Unmatched junction bases numbered 8, after V lost 2 bases and J lost 3 bases. CDR3 sequence (DNA): TGTGCCAGCAGTTTAGGGTTGCCGGGACAGGGCTACGAGCAGTACTTC. Translation gives CASSLGLPGQGYEQYF.

This chain connects TRBV5-4 to TRBJ1-2; 7 bases are shared with TRBD1. Trimming at V came to 1 base and at J to 8 bases, leaving 8 bases not matched to a gene. Looked up from germline, CDR1 is SGHNT and CDR2 is YYREEE (reference sequence). The CDR3 contains 14 residues. The CDR3 DNA sequence: TGTGCCAGCAGCTTGACAGGGGCGACGGACGGCTACACCTTC. Translation gives CASSLTGATDGYTF.

CDR3 coding DNA: TGTGCCAGCGGCGCCACGCGGACAGGGGTAGCCAAAAACATTCAGTACTTC. Amino acids: CASGATRTGVAKNIQYF. The chain links TRBV6-4 to TRBJ2-4; 9 bases line up with TRBD1. With 8 bases clipped from V and 0 bases from J, the junction kept 11 bases outside the gene matches. Germline V lookup: CDR1 MRHNA, CDR2 SNTAGT. The length of the CDR3 is 17 residues.

The rearrangement uses TRBV28 and TRBJ2-2; 9 bases fit TRBD1. The CDR3 sequence is 15 residues long. Germline V gene data show CDR1 as MDHEN and CDR2 as SYDVKM. V was clipped by 6 bases and J by 4 bases; unmatched bases: 6. The CDR3 region has the DNA TGTGCCAGCAGCCTCGGACAGGGGCTCACCGGGGAGCTGTTTTTT. Translation: CASSLGQGLTGELFF.

The rearrangement links TRBV7-2 to TRBJ1-2, with a weak D call TRBD1 (6 bases). V lost 4 bases and J lost 5, with 20 bases in between. The length of the CDR3 is 16 residues. Germline V gene data show CDR1 as SGHTA and CDR2 as FQGNSA. DNA for the CDR3: TGTGCCAGCAGCTCGAACCTCCGGGACACACTATATGGCTACACCTTC. It translates to CASSSNLRDTLYGYTF. Full variable domain (remainder filled in from reference TRBV7-2 and TRBJ1-2): GAGVSQSPSNKVTEKGKDVELRCDPISGHTALYWYRQSLGQGLEFLIYFQGNSAPDKSGLPSDRFSAERTGGSVSTLTIQRTQQEDSAVYLCASSSNLRDTLYGYTFGSGTRLTVV.